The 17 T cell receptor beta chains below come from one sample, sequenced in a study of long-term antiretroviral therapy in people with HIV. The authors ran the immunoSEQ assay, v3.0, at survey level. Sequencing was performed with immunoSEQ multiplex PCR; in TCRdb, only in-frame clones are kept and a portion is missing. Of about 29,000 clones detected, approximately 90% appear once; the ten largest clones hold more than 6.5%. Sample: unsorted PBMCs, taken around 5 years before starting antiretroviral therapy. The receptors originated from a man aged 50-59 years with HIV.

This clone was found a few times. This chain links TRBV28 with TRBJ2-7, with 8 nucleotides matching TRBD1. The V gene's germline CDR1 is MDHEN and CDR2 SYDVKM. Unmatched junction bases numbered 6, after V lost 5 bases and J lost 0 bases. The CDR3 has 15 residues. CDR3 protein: CASSNPGQASYEQYF. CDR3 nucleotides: TGTGCCAGCAGTAACCCGGGACAGGCCTCCTACGAGCAGTACTTC.

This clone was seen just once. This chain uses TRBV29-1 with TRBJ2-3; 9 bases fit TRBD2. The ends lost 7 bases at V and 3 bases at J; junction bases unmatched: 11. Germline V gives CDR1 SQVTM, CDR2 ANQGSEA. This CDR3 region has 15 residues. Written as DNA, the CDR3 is TGCAGCGCAATCAAAGCGGGAGGTGGGACAGATACGCAGTATTTT. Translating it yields CSAIKAGGGTDTQYF.

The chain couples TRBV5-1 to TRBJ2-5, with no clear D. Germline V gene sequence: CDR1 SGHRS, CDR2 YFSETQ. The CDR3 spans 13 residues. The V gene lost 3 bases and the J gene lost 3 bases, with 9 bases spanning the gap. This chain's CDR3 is CASSSISEETQYF. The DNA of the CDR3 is TGCGCCAGCAGCTCTATATCAGAAGAGACCCAGTACTTC. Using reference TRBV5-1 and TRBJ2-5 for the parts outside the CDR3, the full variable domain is KAGVTQTPRYLIKTRGQQVTLSCSPISGHRSVSWYQQTPGQGLQFLFEYFSETQRNKGNFPGRFSGRQFSNSRSEMNVSTLELGDSALYLCASSSISEETQYFGPGTRLLVL.

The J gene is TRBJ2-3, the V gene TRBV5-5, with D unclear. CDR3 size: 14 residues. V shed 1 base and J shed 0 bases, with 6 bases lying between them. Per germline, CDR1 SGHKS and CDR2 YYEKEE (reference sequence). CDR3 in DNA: TGTGCCAGCAGCTTGCTAGGAAGCACAGATACGCAGTATTTT. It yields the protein CASSLLGSTDTQYF.

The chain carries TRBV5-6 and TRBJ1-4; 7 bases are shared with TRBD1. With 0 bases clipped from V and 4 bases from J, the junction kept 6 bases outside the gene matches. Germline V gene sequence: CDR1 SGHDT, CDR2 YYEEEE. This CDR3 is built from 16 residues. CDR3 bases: TGTGCCAGCAGCTTGGCAGGGGGAGCTTATAATGAAAAACTGTTTTTT. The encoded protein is CASSLAGGAYNEKLFF.

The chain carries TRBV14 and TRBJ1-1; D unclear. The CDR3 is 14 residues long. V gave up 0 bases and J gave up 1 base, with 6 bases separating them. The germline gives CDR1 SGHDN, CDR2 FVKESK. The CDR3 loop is CASSQDRANTEAFF. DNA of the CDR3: TGTGCCAGCAGCCAAGATCGAGCGAACACTGAAGCTTTCTTT. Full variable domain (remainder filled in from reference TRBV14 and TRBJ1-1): EAGVTQFPSHSVIEKGQTVTLRCDPISGHDNLYWYRRVMGKEIKFLLHFVKESKQDESGMPNNRFLAERTGGTYSTLKVQPAELEDSGVYFCASSQDRANTEAFFGQGTRLTVV.

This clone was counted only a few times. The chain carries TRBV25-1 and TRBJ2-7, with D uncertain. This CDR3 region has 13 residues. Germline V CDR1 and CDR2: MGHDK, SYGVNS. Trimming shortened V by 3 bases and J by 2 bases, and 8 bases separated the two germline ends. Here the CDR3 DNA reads TGTGCCAGCAGTGATTCCTCGACCTACGAGCAGTACTTC. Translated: CASSDSSTYEQYF.

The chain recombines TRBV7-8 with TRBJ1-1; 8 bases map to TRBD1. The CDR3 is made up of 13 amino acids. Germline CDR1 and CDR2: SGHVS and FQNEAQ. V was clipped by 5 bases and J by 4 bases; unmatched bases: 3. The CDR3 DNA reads TGTGCCAGCAGCCGGGACAGGCCCACTGAAGCTTTCTTT. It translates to CASSRDRPTEAFF.

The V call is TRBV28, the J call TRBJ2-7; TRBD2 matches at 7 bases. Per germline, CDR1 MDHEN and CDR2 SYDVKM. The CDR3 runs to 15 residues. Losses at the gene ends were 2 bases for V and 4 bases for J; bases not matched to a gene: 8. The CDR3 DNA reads TGTGCCAGCAGTTTAGGGTGGGGGGGGATGTACGAGCAGTACTTC. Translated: CASSLGWGGMYEQYF.

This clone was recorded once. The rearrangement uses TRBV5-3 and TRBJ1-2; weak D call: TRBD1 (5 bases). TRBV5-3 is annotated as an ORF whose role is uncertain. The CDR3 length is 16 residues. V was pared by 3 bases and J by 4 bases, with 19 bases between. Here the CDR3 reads CARSSLNQTAPYGYTF. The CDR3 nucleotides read TGTGCCAGAAGCTCCCTCAACCAGACAGCTCCCTATGGCTACACCTTC.

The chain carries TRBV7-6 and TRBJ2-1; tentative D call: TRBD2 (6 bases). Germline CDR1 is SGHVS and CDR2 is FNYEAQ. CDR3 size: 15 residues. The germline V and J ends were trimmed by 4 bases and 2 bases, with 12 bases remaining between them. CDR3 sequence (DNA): TGTGCCAGCAGCTCCACCGTAGCGGCCTACAATGAGCAGTTCTTC. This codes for CASSSTVAAYNEQFF.

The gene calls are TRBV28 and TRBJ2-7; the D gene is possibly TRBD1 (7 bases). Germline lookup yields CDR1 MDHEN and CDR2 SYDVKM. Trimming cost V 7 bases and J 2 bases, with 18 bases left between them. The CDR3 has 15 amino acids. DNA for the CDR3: TGTGCCAGCATGGATTCGCAGGGGGGACCCTACGAGCAGTACTTC. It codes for CASMDSQGGPYEQYF. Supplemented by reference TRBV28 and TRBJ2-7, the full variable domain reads DVKVTQSSRYLVKRTGEKVFLECVQDMDHENMFWYRQDPGLGLRLIYFSYDVKMKEKGDIPEGYSVSREKKERFSLILESASTNQTSMYLCASMDSQGGPYEQYFGPGTRLTVT.

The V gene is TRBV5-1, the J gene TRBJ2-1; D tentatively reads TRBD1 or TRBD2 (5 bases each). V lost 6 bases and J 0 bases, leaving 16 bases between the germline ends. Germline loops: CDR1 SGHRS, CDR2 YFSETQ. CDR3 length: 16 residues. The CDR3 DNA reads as TGCGCCAGCACGGTGCTTCCGGGGACCTCCTACAATGAGCAGTTCTTC. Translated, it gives CASTVLPGTSYNEQFF. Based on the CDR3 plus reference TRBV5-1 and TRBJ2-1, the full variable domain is KAGVTQTPRYLIKTRGQQVTLSCSPISGHRSVSWYQQTPGQGLQFLFEYFSETQRNKGNFPGRFSGRQFSNSRSEMNVSTLELGDSALYLCASTVLPGTSYNEQFFGPGTRLTVL.

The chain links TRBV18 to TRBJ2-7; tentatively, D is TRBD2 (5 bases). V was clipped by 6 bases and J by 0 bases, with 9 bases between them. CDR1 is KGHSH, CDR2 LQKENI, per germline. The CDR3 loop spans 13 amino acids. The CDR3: CASSPGNSYEQYF. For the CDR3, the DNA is TGTGCCAGCTCCCCCGGGAACTCCTACGAGCAGTACTTC. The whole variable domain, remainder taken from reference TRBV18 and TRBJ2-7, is NAGVMQNPRHLVRRRGQEARLRCSPMKGHSHVYWYRQLPEEGLKFMVYLQKENIIDESGMPKERFSAEFPKEGPSILRIQQVVRGDSAAYFCASSPGNSYEQYFGPGTRLTVT.

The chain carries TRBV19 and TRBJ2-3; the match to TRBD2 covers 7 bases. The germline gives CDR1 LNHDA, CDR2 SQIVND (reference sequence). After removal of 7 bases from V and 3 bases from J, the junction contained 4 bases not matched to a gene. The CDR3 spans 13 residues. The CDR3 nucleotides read TGTGCCAGTACCTTCGGGGGGACAGATACGCAGTATTTT. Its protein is CASTFGGTDTQYF.

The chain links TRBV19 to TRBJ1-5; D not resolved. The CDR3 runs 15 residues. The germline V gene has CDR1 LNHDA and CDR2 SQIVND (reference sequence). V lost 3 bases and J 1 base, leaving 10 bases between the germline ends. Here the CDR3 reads CASSMFSGSNQPQHF. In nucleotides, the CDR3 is TGTGCCAGTAGTATGTTTTCAGGAAGCAATCAGCCCCAGCATTTT.

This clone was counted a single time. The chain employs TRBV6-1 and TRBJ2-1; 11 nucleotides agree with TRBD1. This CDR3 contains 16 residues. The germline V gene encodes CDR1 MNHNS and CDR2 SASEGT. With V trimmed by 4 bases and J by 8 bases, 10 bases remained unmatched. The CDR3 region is CASSVIGTGGLDEQFF. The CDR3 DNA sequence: TGTGCCAGCAGTGTAATAGGGACAGGGGGGCTGGATGAGCAGTTCTTC.